This T cell receptor beta chain was documented in a study of OX40 agonist ivuxolimab in advanced cancers. The study, taken as a whole, reports: There were, on average, more expanded clones in CD8+ T cells than in CD4+. The study did not work out the antigen specificity of the expanded peripheral T cells.

Points on this clone: Antigen: not known.

Clones were read by immunoSEQ multiplex PCR, and TCRdb kept only the in-frame ones, dropping some. The data hold fewer than 25,000 clones, with about three quarters observed a single time. V lost 4 bases, J lost 2 bases, and 9 bases lay in between. Germline lookup yields CDR1 SGHNT and CDR2 YYREEE (reference sequence). CDR3 length equals 13 residues. Autoimmune disease history or systemic immunosuppression led to patient exclusion. The source is an adult with an advanced solid tumor such as melanoma, head and neck, liver or kidney cancer. The material was CD4+ or CD8+ T cells sorted from blood, obtained in a trial of the OX40 agonist ivuxolimab. V usage is TRBV5-4 and J usage is TRBJ2-5; D gene ambiguous. CDR3 sequence: CASSPEPQETQYF. The CDR3 DNA reads as TGTGCCAGCAGCCCCGAACCTCAAGAGACCCAGTACTTC.